A single sample is the source of the 28 T cell receptor beta chains below, sequenced in a study of CD8 T cells in Susac syndrome. The RNA input was about 0.5 to 1 ug, and it was reverse transcribed with random hexamers. TCRdb processed the immunoSEQ multiplex PCR reads anew with MiXCR; each CDR3 protein has one entry. This table holds 140,000 or so distinct CDR3 sequences, 94% found once. Input material: CD4+ T cells from PBMCs. The receptor set was obtained from a human donor in good health.

The chain carries TRBV20-1 and TRBJ2-4; D is undetermined. V lost 2 bases to trimming and J lost 7 bases, with 12 bases between them. The CDR3 consists of 13 residues. CDR1 and CDR2 (germline): DFQATT, SNEGSKA (reference sequence). CDR3 bases: TGCAGTGCTAGACATCCCTTGGGGAACATTCAGTACTTC. This encodes CSARHPLGNIQYF.

This chain links TRBV5-1 with TRBJ2-3; a weak D match, TRBD2 (5 bases). Germline V CDR1 and CDR2: SGHRS, YFSETQ. The CDR3 loop spans 14 amino acids. The V end was cut by 4 bases, the J end by 2 bases, with 11 bases between. The CDR3 bases are TGCGCCAGCAGCCGCAGCGGCCCCACAGATACGCAGTATTTT. This translates into CASSRSGPTDTQYF.

Written as DNA, the CDR3 is TGCAGCGGGGGTGAGGGGCTTGGTCAGCCCCAGCATTTT. It translates to CSGGEGLGQPQHF. The V gene is TRBV29-1, the J gene TRBJ1-5; D is perhaps TRBD1 (5 bases). The CDR3 runs 13 residues. Per the germline V gene, CDR1 is SQVTM and CDR2 is ANQGSEA. The V gene lost 7 bases and the J gene lost 6 bases, with 16 bases spanning the gap.

The gene calls are TRBV2 and TRBJ1-4; TRBD1 might be the D (5 bases). The CDR3 extends over 13 amino acids. V was clipped by 7 bases and J by 8 bases, with 14 bases between them. Germline V gene data show CDR1 as SNHLY and CDR2 as FYNNEI. CDR3 in amino acids: CASTEEEGEKLFF. DNA of the CDR3: TGTGCCAGCACAGAAGAGGAGGGGGAAAAACTGTTTTTT.

The chain uses TRBV9 and TRBJ2-5; 9 bases match TRBD1. The germline V gene has CDR1 SGDLS and CDR2 YYNGEE. The CDR3 contains 18 residues. V gave up 4 bases and J gave up 2 bases; unmatched junction bases: 15. The CDR3 here is CASSSRQGDRDSQETQYF. The CDR3 nucleotides are TGTGCCAGCAGCTCACGCCAGGGGGACAGGGACTCGCAAGAGACCCAGTACTTC.

This chain links TRBV20-1 with TRBJ1-2, with 12 positions matching TRBD1. The CDR3 is 13 residues long. V lost 6 bases and J lost 7; bases outside the gene matches: 6. In germline, CDR1 is DFQATT, CDR2 SNEGSKA (reference sequence). Written as DNA, the CDR3 is TGCAGTGCGGGGACAGGGGGCGCATTTGGCTACACCTTC. This encodes CSAGTGGAFGYTF.

The V and J genes are TRBV7-9 and TRBJ2-5; D is perhaps TRBD2 (6 bases). In germline, CDR1 is SEHNR, CDR2 FQNEAQ (reference sequence). This CDR3 spans 15 amino acids. Trimming took 5 bases from V and 5 from J, leaving 18 bases between them. CDR3 amino acids: CASSTTGTGIETQYF. The CDR3 DNA reads as TGTGCCAGCAGCACCACCGGGACTGGAATCGAGACCCAGTACTTC.

This chain connects TRBV4-2 to TRBJ2-5; 7 nucleotides match TRBD2. The CDR3 contains 15 residues. J was trimmed by 10 bases and V by 0 bases; bases with no gene match: 11. Germline CDR1 and CDR2: LGHNA and YNFKEQ. CDR3 protein: CASSQERRGWRDQYF. DNA for the CDR3: TGTGCCAGCAGCCAAGAGAGGCGGGGGTGGCGAGACCAGTACTTC.

This chain uses TRBV19 with TRBJ1-2; D is uncertain. This CDR3 comprises 15 residues. Trimming stripped 1 base from V and 10 bases from J, with 19 bases between. Germline V CDR1 and CDR2: LNHDA, SQIVND (reference sequence). This CDR3 is CASSIVRGWSVIYTF. For the CDR3, the DNA is TGTGCCAGTAGTATAGTTCGGGGATGGTCGGTCATCTACACCTTC. Full variable domain (outside the CDR3, taken from reference TRBV19 and TRBJ1-2): DGGITQSPKYLFRKEGQNVTLSCEQNLNHDAMYWYRQDPGQGLRLIYYSQIVNDFQKGDIAEGYSVSREKKESFPLTVTSAQKNPTAFYLCASSIVRGWSVIYTFGSGTRLTVV.

This rearrangement joins TRBV6-1 to TRBJ1-5; D ambiguous. Trimming pared 6 bases from V and 3 bases from J, leaving 9 bases between. This CDR3 is 13 amino acids long. Germline V gene sequence: CDR1 MNHNS, CDR2 SASEGT. The CDR3 coding sequence is TGTGCCAGCAGGGGCCGTTACAATCAGCCCCAGCATTTT. Translation: CASRGRYNQPQHF.

The CDR3 DNA sequence: TGTGCCAGCAGCGTAGCTACCGGACAGGGACGTTTCGGGGAGCTGTTTTTT. As protein: CASSVATGQGRFGELFF. The chain couples TRBV9 to TRBJ2-2; 8 bases map to TRBD1. Trimming removed 0 bases from V and 7 bases from J; junction bases left unmatched: 11. Germline-derived CDR1 and CDR2 are SGDLS and YYNGEE. The CDR3 totals 17 residues.

This chain joins TRBV7-9 and TRBJ1-4, with 8 bases matching TRBD1. V shed 4 bases, J shed 5 bases, and the junction held 6 bases outside the gene matches. The CDR3 length is 15 residues. From germline, CDR1 is SEHNR and CDR2 FQNEAQ (reference sequence). The CDR3 here is CASSSRDRRNEKLFF. The CDR3, as DNA: TGTGCCAGCAGCTCACGGGACAGGCGAAATGAAAAACTGTTTTTT.

The J gene is TRBJ1-4, the V gene TRBV3-1, with D possibly matching TRBD1 (6 bases). The CDR3 is made up of 13 amino acids. V lost 5 bases, J lost 8 bases, and 12 bases lay in between. CDR1 and CDR2 from the germline V gene are LGHDT and YNNKEL (reference sequence). The CDR3 nucleotides read TGTGCCAGCAGCGAGCTGGGGGCAGAAAAACTGTTTTTT. Translating it yields CASSELGAEKLFF.

The CDR3 nucleotides are TGTGCCAGCAGCCAACAGGGGTGGAGTGAGCAGTTCTTC. It is translated as CASSQQGWSEQFF. V usage is TRBV3-1 and J usage is TRBJ2-1, with a weak D call TRBD1 (6 bases). Germline V CDR1 and CDR2: LGHDT, YNNKEL (reference sequence). V shed 2 bases and J shed 9 bases, with 11 bases lying between them. The CDR3 extends over 13 amino acids.

This clonotype has a single count. The rearrangement links TRBV18 to TRBJ2-7; no definite D call. The germline gives CDR1 KGHSH, CDR2 LQKENI. V lost 2 bases to trimming and J lost 1 base, with 9 bases between them. This CDR3 is 14 amino acids long. The CDR3 sequence is CASSPGHISYEQYF. CDR3 coding DNA: TGTGCCAGCTCACCAGGCCACATATCCTACGAGCAGTACTTC.

The chain carries TRBV28 and TRBJ2-3; TRBD1 or TRBD2 may be the D gene (5 bases each). The CDR3 is made up of 14 amino acids. CDR1 and CDR2 (germline): MDHEN, SYDVKM. Trimming took off 1 base at V and 5 bases at J, with 10 bases between the two ends. The CDR3 region is CASSLSGDQDTQYF. Written as DNA, the CDR3 is TGTGCCAGCAGTTTATCTGGGGACCAAGATACGCAGTATTTT.

The count of this clonotype is one. The chain couples TRBV28 to TRBJ2-7; D gene ambiguous. This CDR3 contains 13 residues. V gave up 6 bases and J gave up 6 bases, with 15 bases separating them. The germline CDR1 and CDR2 sequences are MDHEN and SYDVKM. The CDR3 sequence is CASSAQALGEQYF. In DNA form, the CDR3 reads TGTGCCAGCAGCGCCCAAGCCTTGGGCGAGCAGTACTTC.

This chain connects TRBV5-1 to TRBJ1-1; 9 nucleotides line up with TRBD1. The CDR3 is 13 residues long. Germline V CDR1 and CDR2: SGHRS, YFSETQ. The junction had 3 bases not matched to a gene; V was cut back by 5 bases and J by 4 bases. Here the CDR3 DNA reads TGCGCCAGCAGAACGGGACAGGGCACTGAAGCTTTCTTT. Its translation is CASRTGQGTEAFF.

This clonotype appeared once. This chain joins TRBV10-2 and TRBJ1-1; TRBD1 is a possible D gene (5 bases). This CDR3 contains 14 residues. The germline V and J ends were trimmed by 3 bases and 0 bases, with 8 bases remaining between them. The V gene's germline CDR1 is WSHSY and CDR2 SAAADI. The CDR3 loop is CASSDGAMNTEAFF. DNA for the CDR3: TGCGCCAGCAGTGATGGGGCCATGAACACTGAAGCTTTCTTT.

V gene TRBV20-1 combines with J gene TRBJ2-1, with no clear D. The CDR3 spans 14 residues. Germline CDR1 and CDR2: DFQATT and SNEGSKA (reference sequence). V was cut by 2 bases and J by 1 base, with 9 bases left in between. CDR3 protein: CSARLDPSYNEQFF. CDR3 nucleotide sequence: TGCAGTGCTAGACTTGACCCTTCCTACAATGAGCAGTTCTTC.

The CDR3 reads CASSVVGTGELFF. CDR3 bases: TGTGCCAGCAGTGTGGTTGGAACCGGGGAGCTGTTTTTT. This chain links TRBV12-3 or TRBV12-4 with TRBJ2-2; D unresolved. This CDR3 is built from 13 residues. Trimming cost V 5 bases and J 5 bases, with 9 bases left between them.

This clonotype was found a few times. The gene calls are TRBV24-1 and TRBJ2-7; D unclear. Per the germline V gene, CDR1 is KGHDR and CDR2 is SFDVKD. Between the trimmed V and J ends, which lost 0 bases and 2 bases, there was a span of 1 base. The CDR3 is 12 residues long. The CDR3 protein is CATSDLPYEQYF. In DNA, the CDR3 is TGTGCCACCAGTGATTTGCCCTACGAGCAGTACTTC.

The V call is TRBV30, the J call TRBJ2-7, with TRBD1 identical over 8 bases. The V gene end was trimmed by 6 bases and the J gene end by 1 base; junction bases not matched to a gene: 2. CDR1 is GTSNPN, CDR2 SVGIG, per germline (reference sequence). There are 12 residues in the CDR3. The CDR3 protein is CACDRGSYEQYF. The CDR3 region has the DNA TGTGCCTGCGACAGGGGATCCTACGAGCAGTACTTC.

The gene calls are TRBV6-5 and TRBJ1-1; D gene ambiguous. In germline, CDR1 is MNHEY, CDR2 SVGAGI. V gave up 0 bases and J gave up 1 base, with 6 bases separating them. The length of the CDR3 is 14 residues. The CDR3 bases are TGTGCCAGCAGTTACTCGACCGGGAACACTGAAGCTTTCTTT. Translation gives CASSYSTGNTEAFF.

The J gene is TRBJ2-3, the V gene TRBV20-1; D is unresolved. V gave up 7 bases and J gave up 4 bases, with 15 bases separating them. Per germline, CDR1 DFQATT and CDR2 SNEGSKA (reference sequence). The CDR3 runs 13 residues. The CDR3 sequence: CSVNLLSSDTQYF. The CDR3 DNA follows: TGCAGTGTTAACCTACTAAGCTCAGATACGCAGTATTTT.

V gene TRBV24-1 combines with J gene TRBJ2-2; 8 nucleotides agree with TRBD1. The CDR3 has 16 amino acids. The junction had 14 bases not matched to a gene; V was cut back by 10 bases and J by 5 bases. The germline gives CDR1 KGHDR, CDR2 SFDVKD. The CDR3 spells CATQGQGARETGELFF. The CDR3 DNA is TGTGCCACTCAGGGGCAGGGGGCAAGGGAGACCGGGGAGCTGTTTTTT.

The chain uses TRBV7-9 and TRBJ2-1, with D possibly TRBD2 on 6 matching bases. Deletions cut 5 bases from V and 0 bases from J, with 11 bases between. The length of the CDR3 is 15 residues. Per germline, CDR1 SEHNR and CDR2 FQNEAQ (reference sequence). CDR3 protein: CASSLYGSSYNEQFF. CDR3 in DNA: TGTGCCAGCAGCCTCTACGGGAGCTCCTACAATGAGCAGTTCTTC.

The chain recombines TRBV25-1 with TRBJ2-7; a possible D gene is TRBD1 (5 bases). The CDR3 totals 13 residues. CDR1 and CDR2 (germline): MGHDK, SYGVNS. The V end lost 4 bases, the J end lost 2 bases, and 9 bases lay between the germline ends. The CDR3 DNA is TGTGCCAGCAGTGTAAGGGGCACCTACGAGCAGTACTTC. Protein sequence: CASSVRGTYEQYF.